The 26 T cell receptor beta chains below were found in one sample sequenced in a study of shared clonotypes between healthy human individuals. TCRdb keeps only in-frame clones here, not all; method: immunoSEQ multiplex PCR. The sample has approximately 1,000,000 clones; approximately 80% are singletons. Sequenced: memory CD4+ T cells from PBMCs. Subset noted: CD45RA-negative fraction. All receptors derive from a man aged 18 to 29 in good health. Some clones in this sample may be carry-over from other donors' samples.

The chain joins TRBV4-1 to TRBJ1-2; TRBD1 matches at 8 bases. Germline values: CDR1 MGHRA, CDR2 YSYEKL. CDR3 length: 15 amino acids. V lost 3 bases and J lost 4; bases outside the gene matches: 7. The CDR3 protein is CASSQGDRMGYGYTF. As DNA, the CDR3 is TGCGCCAGCAGCCAGGGGGACAGGATGGGCTATGGCTACACCTTC.

This clone was seen once. The chain joins TRBV7-2 to TRBJ1-5; no definite D call. CDR3 length: 14 amino acids. The V end lost 4 bases, the J end lost 3 bases, and 10 bases lay between the germline ends. Germline CDR1 reads SGHTA; CDR2 reads FQGNSA. The CDR3 loop is CASSYGGLNQPQHF. CDR3 nucleotide sequence: TGTGCCAGCAGCTATGGAGGGCTCAATCAGCCCCAGCATTTT.

This clone has a handful of counts. The CDR3 loop reads CADGTATNEKLFF. The CDR3 DNA follows: TGTGCCGACGGGACAGCAACTAATGAAAAACTGTTTTTT. This sequence joins TRBV5-8 and TRBJ1-4; 7 nucleotides align to TRBD1. Germline CDR1 is SGHTS and CDR2 is YDEGEE. V dropped 10 bases and J dropped 0; count of bases not matched to a gene: 3. This CDR3 has 13 amino acids.

The chain has TRBV6-5 and TRBJ1-2; 9 positions agree with TRBD1. This CDR3 contains 14 residues. The junction had 5 bases not matched to a gene; V was cut back by 4 bases and J by 5 bases. The germline V gene has CDR1 MNHEY and CDR2 SVGAGI. The CDR3 loop is CASSFGDRAYGYTF. The CDR3 region has the DNA TGTGCCAGCAGTTTCGGGGACAGGGCTTATGGCTACACCTTC.

The genes are TRBV7-2 and TRBJ1-3; D not resolved. Germline V CDR1 and CDR2: SGHTA, FQGNSA. Trimming removed 5 bases at V and 0 bases at J, with 11 bases between. The CDR3 has 15 residues. The chain's CDR3 is CASSPRRHSGNTIYF. The CDR3 DNA is TGTGCCAGCAGCCCAAGGCGCCACTCTGGAAACACCATATATTTT.

J is TRBJ2-2 and V is TRBV7-8, with D hard to call. The CDR3 spans 16 residues. CDR1 is SGHVS and CDR2 is FQNEAQ in the germline V gene. V gave up 4 bases and J gave up 1 base, with 13 bases separating them. The CDR3 here is CASSSQGPLNTGELFF. In DNA, the CDR3 is TGTGCCAGCAGCTCCCAAGGGCCTCTGAACACCGGGGAGCTGTTTTTT.

The chain combines TRBV7-3 with TRBJ1-3; D remains unclear. The CDR3 covers 15 residues. Germline V gives CDR1 SGHTA, CDR2 FQGTGA. V lost 3 bases and J lost 4, with 13 bases in between. The CDR3 loop is CASSFTRSTGNTIYF. The CDR3 nucleotides are TGTGCCAGCAGCTTTACGAGGTCCACGGGAAACACCATATATTTT.

The V and J genes are TRBV7-9 and TRBJ1-3; TRBD1 is a possible D gene (5 bases). From germline, CDR1 is SEHNR and CDR2 FQNEAQ (reference sequence). This CDR3 is 15 amino acids long. Trimming took off 2 bases at V and 5 bases at J, with 13 bases between the two ends. Here the CDR3 reads CASSLIGPGRNTIYF. The CDR3 nucleotides read TGTGCCAGCAGCTTAATCGGTCCAGGGCGAAACACCATATATTTT. Combining the CDR3 with reference TRBV7-9 and TRBJ1-3 gives the whole variable domain DTGVSQNPRHKITKRGQNVTFRCDPISEHNRLYWYRQTLGQGPEFLTYFQNEAQLEKSRLLSDRFSAERPKGSFSTLEIQRTEQGDSAMYLCASSLIGPGRNTIYFGEGSWLTVV.

J is TRBJ2-3 and V is TRBV5-4; the match to TRBD2 covers 11 bases. CDR3 length: 15 residues. Unmatched junction bases numbered 6, after V lost 2 bases and J lost 7 bases. The germline V gene has CDR1 SGHNT and CDR2 YYREEE (reference sequence). The CDR3 region has the DNA TGTGCCAGCAGCTTACTAGCGGGGGTCCGGAATACGCAGTATTTT. It is translated as CASSLLAGVRNTQYF. The whole variable domain, filled in from reference TRBV5-4 and TRBJ2-3, reads ETGVTQSPTHLIKTRGQQVTLRCSSQSGHNTVSWYQQALGQGPQFIFQYYREEENGRGNFPPRFSGLQFPNYSSELNVNALELDDSALYLCASSLLAGVRNTQYFGPGTRLTVL.

The rearrangement uses TRBV28 and TRBJ2-1; TRBD2 might be the D (6 bases). V lost 7 bases and J lost 8, with 21 bases in between. Germline CDR1 reads MDHEN; CDR2 reads SYDVKM. The CDR3 spans 15 residues. CDR3 amino acids: CASTPGGAGSHEQFF. CDR3 coding DNA: TGTGCCAGCACTCCCGGGGGAGCGGGTTCTCATGAGCAGTTCTTC.

The gene calls are TRBV5-4 and TRBJ2-5; D possibly uses TRBD1 or TRBD2 (6 bases each). CDR1 is SGHNT and CDR2 is YYREEE in the germline V gene (reference sequence). V gave up 0 bases and J gave up 7 bases, with 16 bases separating them. The CDR3 spans 15 residues. This chain's CDR3 is CASSLAGGRRGTQYF. The CDR3 nucleotides read TGTGCCAGCAGCTTGGCCGGGGGCCGAAGGGGGACCCAGTACTTC.

The count of this clone is one. The J gene is TRBJ2-7, the V gene TRBV28; D not resolved. Germline-derived CDR1 and CDR2 are MDHEN and SYDVKM. The CDR3 covers 14 residues. Trimming took 5 bases from V and 4 from J, leaving 15 bases between them. The chain's CDR3 is CASSTSFTLYEQYF. In DNA form, the CDR3 reads TGTGCCAGCAGTACCTCTTTTACCCTATACGAGCAGTACTTC.

The V and J genes are TRBV5-6 and TRBJ2-7; perhaps D is TRBD1 or TRBD2 (5 bases each). Germline-derived CDR1 and CDR2 are SGHDT and YYEEEE. There are 14 residues in the CDR3. The V gene lost 2 bases and the J gene lost 6 bases, with 15 bases spanning the gap. The CDR3 reads CASSLLGRGGEQYF. The CDR3 DNA reads as TGTGCCAGCAGCTTACTAGGACGGGGCGGCGAGCAGTACTTC.

The rearrangement links TRBV5-4 to TRBJ2-5; 14 positions match TRBD2. CDR3 length: 17 amino acids. V was clipped by 4 bases and J by 5 bases; unmatched bases: 10. Germline V lookup: CDR1 SGHNT, CDR2 YYREEE (reference sequence). Written as DNA, the CDR3 is TGTGCCAGCAGCCCCGGGACTAGCGGGAGCATTGCGGAGACCCAGTACTTC. It codes for CASSPGTSGSIAETQYF.

The genes are TRBV6-6 and TRBJ2-3, with D perhaps assigned TRBD1 or TRBD2 (5 bases each). The V end lost 5 bases, the J end lost 1 base, and 13 bases lay between the germline ends. This CDR3 has 15 residues. The germline CDR1 and CDR2 sequences are MNHNY and SVGAGI (reference sequence). CDR3 nucleotide sequence: TGTGCCAGCAGTGCCCCTGGGGGAGGCACAGATACGCAGTATTTT. Protein sequence: CASSAPGGGTDTQYF.

The J gene is TRBJ2-3, the V gene TRBV7-9; a weak D match, TRBD2 (5 bases). Trimming removed 1 base from V and 6 bases from J, with 8 bases in between. In germline, CDR1 is SEHNR, CDR2 FQNEAQ (reference sequence). This CDR3 contains 13 residues. The CDR3 DNA is TGTGCCAGCAGCTTAGGGGGAGCGGATACGCAGTATTTT. Amino acid sequence: CASSLGGADTQYF. Combining the CDR3 with reference TRBV7-9 and TRBJ2-3 gives the whole variable domain DTGVSQNPRHKITKRGQNVTFRCDPISEHNRLYWYRQTLGQGPEFLTYFQNEAQLEKSRLLSDRFSAERPKGSFSTLEIQRTEQGDSAMYLCASSLGGADTQYFGPGTRLTVL.

The genes are TRBV5-1 and TRBJ2-5; no reliable D call. The length of the CDR3 is 14 residues. The V gene lost 0 bases and the J gene lost 10 bases, with 16 bases spanning the gap. Germline V gene sequence: CDR1 SGHRS, CDR2 YFSETQ. For the CDR3, the DNA is TGCGCCAGCAGCTTGGTTGGTTTTTCTGGGAACCAGTACTTC. This codes for CASSLVGFSGNQYF.

The genes are TRBV5-1 and TRBJ2-6; D is unclear. CDR1 SGHRS and CDR2 YFSETQ come from the germline V gene. Trimming took off 4 bases at V and 2 bases at J, with 16 bases between the two ends. The CDR3 runs 17 residues. CDR3 sequence reads: CASSPTTYTAGANVLTF. In DNA form, the CDR3 reads TGCGCCAGCAGCCCCACAACCTATACGGCTGGGGCCAACGTCCTGACTTTC. Supplemented by reference TRBV5-1 and TRBJ2-6, the full variable domain reads KAGVTQTPRYLIKTRGQQVTLSCSPISGHRSVSWYQQTPGQGLQFLFEYFSETQRNKGNFPGRFSGRQFSNSRSEMNVSTLELGDSALYLCASSPTTYTAGANVLTFGAGSRLTVL.

The chain is built from TRBV10-3 and TRBJ2-1; 10 bases are shared with TRBD2. CDR1 is ENHRY and CDR2 is SYGVKD in the germline V gene. This CDR3 has 15 amino acids. V lost 6 bases to trimming and J lost 3 bases; unmatched junction nucleotides: 5. In nucleotides, the CDR3 is TGTGCCATCAGGAAGTGGACTAGCGGCTACAATGAGCAGTTCTTC. This encodes CAIRKWTSGYNEQFF.

This clone has only a few counts. The J gene is TRBJ2-3, the V gene TRBV5-4; TRBD2 aligns across 8 bases. Looked up from germline, CDR1 is SGHNT and CDR2 is YYREEE (reference sequence). The CDR3 is made up of 16 amino acids. Losses at the gene ends were 3 bases for V and 6 bases for J; bases not matched to a gene: 12. CDR3 sequence reads: CASSSPGLVARDTQYF. CDR3 nucleotide sequence: TGTGCCAGCAGCTCCCCGGGACTAGTGGCCAGGGATACGCAGTATTTT.

This rearrangement joins TRBV28 to TRBJ2-5; the D is unclear. Between the trimmed V and J ends, which lost 6 bases and 1 base, there was a span of 12 bases. From germline, CDR1 is MDHEN and CDR2 SYDVKM. The CDR3 loop spans 14 amino acids. The DNA of the CDR3 is TGTGCCAGCAGCAGACCCGACTCCCAAGAGACCCAGTACTTC. This sequence encodes CASSRPDSQETQYF.

J is TRBJ2-7 and V is TRBV6-1, with D perhaps given as TRBD1 or TRBD2 (6 bases each). CDR1 and CDR2 from the germline V gene are MNHNS and SASEGT. Trimming left V 8 bases short and J 1 base short, with 12 bases between. The CDR3 runs 13 residues. CDR3 loop: CASRGGKSYEQYF. CDR3 sequence (DNA): TGTGCCAGCCGAGGGGGGAAGTCCTACGAGCAGTACTTC.

A few counts support this clone. V is TRBV30 and J is TRBJ2-2; tentative D call: TRBD2 (6 bases). The CDR3 runs 15 residues. V lost 2 bases and J lost 7, with 17 bases in between. Germline assignment: CDR1 GTSNPN and CDR2 SVGIG (reference sequence). Here the CDR3 DNA reads TGTGCCTGGAGTCCTCCCGGGACTCTGGGCGGGGAGCTGTTTTTT. Protein product: CAWSPPGTLGGELFF.

The rearrangement uses TRBV7-9 and TRBJ2-1; TRBD1 agrees at 8 bases. Trimming removed 5 bases from V and 8 bases from J; junction bases left unmatched: 5. The CDR3 runs to 13 residues. CDR1 SEHNR and CDR2 FQNEAQ come from the germline V gene (reference sequence). The CDR3 is CASSRDRKDEQFF. The CDR3 coding sequence is TGTGCCAGCAGCCGGGACAGGAAAGATGAGCAGTTCTTC.

The chain carries TRBV7-2 and TRBJ2-7; 8 positions match TRBD1. V lost 6 bases and J lost 5; bases outside the gene matches: 6. The germline CDR1 and CDR2 sequences are SGHTA and FQGNSA. The CDR3 runs 13 residues. The CDR3 region has the DNA TGTGCCAGCAGTATGGACAGGGAAAACGAGCAGTACTTC. Its translation is CASSMDRENEQYF.

The chain combines TRBV11-2 with TRBJ1-1, with 7 bases that match TRBD1. Germline V lookup: CDR1 SGHAT, CDR2 FQNNGV. The ends lost 0 bases at V and 5 bases at J; junction bases unmatched: 6. CDR3 size: 15 residues. This CDR3 is CASSLDLRGRTEAFF. The CDR3 region has the DNA TGTGCCAGCAGCTTAGATCTCAGGGGGAGGACTGAAGCTTTCTTT.